One and the same sample provided the 26 T cell receptor beta chains below, sequenced in a study of T-cell reconstitution after alpha-beta-depleted transplantation in children. Unique molecular identifiers were incorporated during preparation of the TCRbeta library. TCRdb redid the calling of the PCR reads with MiXCR, one entry per CDR3 protein. This table holds 200,000 to 250,000 distinct CDR3 sequences, 6.5% to 9% found once. Sequences were derived from PBMCs, mostly from graft donor cells, sampled 180 days after TCRalphabeta/CD19-depleted stem cell transplant. Receptor source: a male patient under 18 who had a stem cell transplant for acute lymphoblastic leukemia, so the T cells may come from the graft donor.

Concerning this clonotype itself: Just one base apart from a much larger clone, this may be a read error. The rearrangement joins TRBV20-1 to TRBJ1-2, with 8 bases lining up with TRBD1. Germline V gene data show CDR1 as DFQATT and CDR2 as SNEGSKA (reference sequence). The CDR3 loop spans 15 amino acids. The CDR3 here is CCASGQGSDFYGYTF. In DNA form, the CDR3 reads TGCTGTGCTAGTGGACAGGGCTCGGATTTCTATGGCTACACCTTC.

This clonotype has a count of ten or more. J is TRBJ2-7 and V is TRBV5-1; TRBD1 matches 10 bases. Germline CDR1 SGHRS, CDR2 YFSETQ. Germline trimming cut 5 bases from V and 7 bases from J; bases unmatched to any gene: 6. CDR3 length equals 13 residues. The CDR3 is CASSGTGVREQYF. The CDR3 region has the DNA TGCGCCAGCAGTGGGACAGGGGTTAGGGAGCAGTACTTC. Full variable domain (remainder filled in from reference TRBV5-1 and TRBJ2-7): KAGVTQTPRYLIKTRGQQVTLSCSPISGHRSVSWYQQTPGQGLQFLFEYFSETQRNKGNFPGRFSGRQFSNSRSEMNVSTLELGDSALYLCASSGTGVREQYFGPGTRLTVT.

This clonotype appeared many times. The rearrangement links TRBV28 to TRBJ1-2; D unclear. The CDR3 is made up of 12 amino acids. Germline V gene lookup returns CDR1 MDHEN and CDR2 SYDVKM. V dropped 3 bases and J dropped 4 bases, with 6 bases sitting between them. CDR3 amino acids: CASSFKGYGYTF. CDR3 coding DNA: TGTGCCAGCAGTTTTAAGGGCTATGGCTACACCTTC.

This clonotype is categorized as medium-sized (0.01 to 0.1%). This sequence joins TRBV29-1 and TRBJ2-6; the D gene is possibly TRBD1 (5 bases). This CDR3 region has 16 residues. Germline V lookup: CDR1 SQVTM, CDR2 ANQGSEA. Trimming pared 6 bases from V and 1 base from J, leaving 16 bases between. DNA of the CDR3: TGCAGCGTCCTAGGGGCAGGGCAGTCTGGGGCCAACGTCCTGACTTTC. This gives the protein CSVLGAGQSGANVLTF.

This clonotype was observed many times. V gene TRBV10-2 combines with J gene TRBJ2-7; 8 nucleotides agree with TRBD2. There are 14 residues in the CDR3. The V segment lost 3 bases and the J segment 11 bases; nucleotides outside the gene matches: 12. CDR1 is WSHSY, CDR2 SAAADI, per germline. This chain's CDR3 is CASSEGLGLDIEYF. CDR3 DNA: TGCGCCAGCAGTGAAGGCTTGGGACTAGATATCGAGTACTTC.

This clonotype was detected a few times. J is TRBJ1-2 and V is TRBV7-2; 7 bases agree with TRBD1. Looked up from germline, CDR1 is SGHTA and CDR2 is FQGNSA. V was pared by 0 bases and J by 4 bases, with 14 bases of the junction left unmatched. This CDR3 has 18 residues. CDR3 bases: TGTGCCAGCAGCTTAGCCGGGACAGTCTATAAAGTTGGCTATGGCTACACCTTC. Amino acid sequence: CASSLAGTVYKVGYGYTF.

On this clonotype itself: This may be a read error: a much more frequent sequence differs by one nucleotide. This chain connects TRBV10-3 to TRBJ2-7, with D unresolved. Germline V CDR1 and CDR2: ENHRY, SYGVKD. The V gene lost 0 bases and the J gene lost 4 bases, with 10 bases spanning the gap. There are 14 residues in the CDR3. CDR3 sequence: CAISESAMRYEQYF. The CDR3 nucleotides are TGTGCCATCAGTGAGTCGGCCATGCGGTACGAGCAGTACTTC.

This clonotype came up many times. This chain joins TRBV12-3 or TRBV12-4 and TRBJ1-5; D is undetermined. V was pared by 5 bases and J by 7 bases, with 12 bases between. This CDR3 region has 13 residues. CDR3 nucleotide sequence: TGTGCCAGCAGTCTCGGGCGATTACAGCCCCAGCATTTT. It translates to CASSLGRLQPQHF.

A word on this clonotype: A clone one base away is much larger, so this may be a read error. Since no conserved phenylalanine or tryptophan closes the CDR3, a read error is the likely cause. V usage is TRBV3-1 and J usage is TRBJ2-1; 14 nucleotides line up with TRBD2. The CDR3 runs to 16 residues. With V trimmed by 1 base and J by 5 bases, 1 base remained unmatched. From germline, CDR1 is LGHDT and CDR2 YNNKEL (reference sequence). The CDR3 nucleotides read TGTGCCAGCAGCCAAGGGGGACTAGCGGGGGACAATGAGCAGTTCTTG. Translating gives CASSQGGLAGDNEQFL.

Many counts were recorded for this clonotype. V usage is TRBV3-1 and J usage is TRBJ2-7; perhaps D is TRBD1 or TRBD2 (5 bases each). The V gene lost 1 base and the J gene lost 7 bases, with 14 bases spanning the gap. Germline V CDR1 and CDR2: LGHDT, YNNKEL (reference sequence). CDR3 length: 14 amino acids. The CDR3 here is CASSQGSRGREQYF. The CDR3 bases are TGTGCCAGCAGCCAAGGTTCTCGGGGACGGGAGCAGTACTTC.

In its sample, this clonotype was seen many times. The chain combines TRBV20-1 with TRBJ2-7, with D perhaps matching TRBD1 (6 bases). The germline V gene has CDR1 DFQATT and CDR2 SNEGSKA (reference sequence). Trimming cost V 1 base and J 0 bases, with 16 bases left between them. The CDR3 sequence is 16 residues long. The CDR3 DNA follows: TGCAGTGCTAGAGTAGGGTTCCCAGGGGTCTCCTACGAGCAGTACTTC. Protein sequence: CSARVGFPGVSYEQYF.

This clonotype showed up many times. The chain has TRBV24-1 and TRBJ2-5; D gene unclear. CDR3 size: 14 residues. Per the germline V gene, CDR1 is KGHDR and CDR2 is SFDVKD. The V end was cut by 6 bases, the J end by 6 bases, with 16 bases between. The CDR3 reads CATSTSPGMKTQYF. The CDR3 bases are TGTGCCACCAGTACGAGTCCGGGCATGAAGACCCAGTACTTC.

This clonotype was counted at least ten times. This chain joins TRBV18 and TRBJ2-7; tentative D call: TRBD1 (6 bases). This CDR3 has 13 amino acids. Trimming shortened V by 8 bases and J by 3 bases, and 14 bases separated the two germline ends. Germline V gene lookup returns CDR1 KGHSH and CDR2 LQKENI. The CDR3, as DNA: TGTGCCAGCACATACCCGGACAGCTACGAGCAGTACTTC. It is translated as CASTYPDSYEQYF.

This chain uses TRBV5-5 with TRBJ1-2; a possible D gene is TRBD1 (5 bases). Germline CDR1 SGHKS, CDR2 YYEKEE (reference sequence). The CDR3 is 14 residues long. Trimming removed 4 bases at V and 3 bases at J, with 13 bases between. This chain's CDR3 is CASSPRDRHYGYTF. CDR3 DNA sequence: TGTGCCAGCAGCCCACGGGACCGTCACTATGGCTACACCTTC.

This clonotype was counted many times. This rearrangement joins TRBV28 to TRBJ2-7; tentative D call: TRBD2 (5 bases). Germline CDR1 MDHEN, CDR2 SYDVKM. This CDR3 has 14 residues. Deletions cut 3 bases from V and 3 bases from J, with 12 bases between. This CDR3 reads CASSLAGKVYEQYF. The CDR3 nucleotides read TGTGCCAGCAGTTTGGCCGGGAAGGTCTACGAGCAGTACTTC.

At least ten counts were recorded for this clonotype. The chain combines TRBV18 with TRBJ2-1; D not certain. The V and J ends lost 3 bases and 9 bases respectively, with 18 bases between them. The CDR3 loop spans 15 amino acids. From germline, CDR1 is KGHSH and CDR2 LQKENI. CDR3 coding DNA: TGTGCCAGCTCACCGCTCGGGTCCCTGGGTGCTGAGCAGTTCTTC. Protein sequence: CASSPLGSLGAEQFF. Full variable domain (rest looked up from reference TRBV18 and TRBJ2-1): NAGVMQNPRHLVRRRGQEARLRCSPMKGHSHVYWYRQLPEEGLKFMVYLQKENIIDESGMPKERFSAEFPKEGPSILRIQQVVRGDSAAYFCASSPLGSLGAEQFFGPGTRLTVL.

This clonotype was counted at least ten times. The J gene is TRBJ1-2, the V gene TRBV2, with 8 bases aligning to TRBD1. The V gene's germline CDR1 is SNHLY and CDR2 FYNNEI. The CDR3 covers 14 residues. V shed 6 bases and J 4 bases; nucleotides not matched to a gene: 7. CDR3: CASSRQGSPYGYTF. The CDR3 region has the DNA TGTGCCAGCAGCCGACAGGGGTCCCCCTATGGCTACACCTTC.

This clonotype was counted at least ten times. This chain's CDR3 is CASSQSIDETQYF. Written as DNA, the CDR3 is TGCGCCAGCAGCCAAAGTATCGATGAGACCCAGTACTTC. This sequence joins TRBV4-3 and TRBJ2-5, with no clear D. V lost 2 bases and J lost 5, with 9 bases in between. The CDR3 length is 13 residues. Germline V lookup: CDR1 LGHNA, CDR2 YSLEER.

This clonotype was found many times. This chain connects TRBV5-1 to TRBJ2-7; TRBD2 matches 10 bases. V lost 4 bases and J lost 4; bases outside the gene matches: 11. CDR1 is SGHRS, CDR2 YFSETQ, per germline. This CDR3 has 16 amino acids. CDR3 residues: CASSPGSASGSYEQYF. The DNA of the CDR3 is TGCGCCAGCAGCCCAGGGTCAGCTAGCGGGAGTTACGAGCAGTACTTC. Filled out from reference TRBV5-1 and TRBJ2-7, the complete variable domain reads KAGVTQTPRYLIKTRGQQVTLSCSPISGHRSVSWYQQTPGQGLQFLFEYFSETQRNKGNFPGRFSGRQFSNSRSEMNVSTLELGDSALYLCASSPGSASGSYEQYFGPGTRLTVT.

This clonotype appeared many times. This chain connects TRBV20-1 to TRBJ1-2; D gene uncertain. The CDR3 is 12 amino acids. In germline, CDR1 is DFQATT, CDR2 SNEGSKA (reference sequence). Trimming removed 5 bases at V and 6 bases at J, with 13 bases between. This chain's CDR3 is CSARAGIDGYTF. CDR3 nucleotide sequence: TGCAGTGCTCGAGCGGGGATCGATGGCTACACCTTC.

This clonotype was counted at least ten times. The chain is built from TRBV7-2 and TRBJ1-5; D might be TRBD1 (5 bases). The V end was cut by 1 base, the J end by 9 bases, with 19 bases between. CDR1 and CDR2 (germline): SGHTA, FQGNSA. This CDR3 comprises 16 residues. The CDR3 DNA reads TGTGCCAGCAGCTTAGAAGGGCCAGGGAGAGGGCGGCCCCAGCATTTT. Its translation is CASSLEGPGRGRPQHF.

Ten or more counts support this clonotype. This chain connects TRBV24-1 to TRBJ1-5; D not certain. Germline CDR1 KGHDR, CDR2 SFDVKD. There are 19 residues in the CDR3. V shed 3 bases and J shed 0 bases, with 20 bases lying between them. The CDR3 nucleotides read TGTGCCACCAGTGATAATAGAAGGAGGGCAGGCCATAGCAATCAGCCCCAGCATTTT. Protein sequence: CATSDNRRRAGHSNQPQHF.

In its sample, this clonotype was seen many times. V is TRBV5-6 and J is TRBJ2-7; TRBD2 agrees at 11 bases. The CDR3 consists of 16 residues. The germline V gene has CDR1 SGHDT and CDR2 YYEEEE. V dropped 5 bases and J dropped 7; count of bases not matched to a gene: 14. The DNA for the CDR3 is TGTGCCAGCAGACGGGAAGGGGCTAGCGGGAGGCGAGAGCAGTACTTC. Its translation: CASRREGASGRREQYF.

This clonotype occurred many times. The V call is TRBV5-5, the J call TRBJ2-7, with 7 bases matching TRBD2. Per germline, CDR1 SGHKS and CDR2 YYEKEE (reference sequence). After removal of 4 bases from V and 4 bases from J, the junction contained 11 bases not matched to a gene. CDR3 length: 15 residues. The chain's CDR3 is CASSLSTSAGYEQYF. In DNA form, the CDR3 reads TGTGCCAGCAGCCTTTCCACTAGCGCCGGGTACGAGCAGTACTTC.

This clonotype was picked up a small number of times. The chain has TRBV11-2 and TRBJ2-3, with TRBD2 matching 10 bases. Germline V gene sequence: CDR1 SGHAT, CDR2 FQNNGV. J gave up 1 base and V 0 bases, and 1 base lay outside the gene matches. The CDR3 sequence is 16 residues long. CDR3 coding DNA: TGTGCCAGCAGCTTAGATGGACTAGCGGGCACAGATACGCAGTATTTT. Its protein is CASSLDGLAGTDTQYF. The variable domain in full, with the rest retrieved from reference TRBV11-2 and TRBJ2-3, is EAGVAQSPRYKIIEKRQSVAFWCNPISGHATLYWYQQILGQGPKLLIQFQNNGVVDDSQLPKDRFSAERLKGVDSTLKIQPAKLEDSAVYLCASSLDGLAGTDTQYFGPGTRLTVL.

The chain carries TRBV4-1 and TRBJ2-5, with TRBD1 as a possible D gene (5 bases). This CDR3 region has 13 residues. Looked up from germline, CDR1 is MGHRA and CDR2 is YSYEKL. The V and J ends lost 6 bases and 5 bases respectively, with 13 bases between them. The DNA for the CDR3 is TGCGCCAGCAGTGCTAGGGGCCTGGAGACCCAGTACTTC. It yields the protein CASSARGLETQYF.